This TCR beta chain was documented in a study of T-cell memory formation after mild COVID-19. Germline V gene lookup returns CDR1 MNHNY and CDR2 SVGAGI (reference sequence). This CDR3 is 16 amino acids long. V lost 6 bases and J lost 3; bases outside the gene matches: 8. Study results and caveats: Pre-infection memory showed some responding clones, and this suggested that cross-reactive memory joined. CD4+ bias marked clones expanding day 15 to 37, unlike balanced contracting clones. CD4+ contracting clones were mainly CM and EM; CD8+ ones, EMRA.

Constant-segment-primed 5'RACE gave TCR alpha and TCR beta cDNA libraries with sample barcodes and UMIs. From the 5' RACE reads, TCRdb called clonotypes with MiXCR, one entry per CDR3 protein. The sample records some 40,000 distinct CDR3 sequences, nearly 9.5% being singletons. This clonotype was recorded at least ten times. As yet, its antigen is unknown. The chain uses TRBV6-6 and TRBJ2-4, with TRBD1 matching 10 bases. This TCR came from an adult woman who had mild COVID-19 (a few samples of this study predate the infection). Cell type and time point are not known. The sequenced sample consisted of PBMCs or a T cell subset sorted from them (not recorded which). The CDR3 sequence: CASRRQGAIGKNIQYF. The CDR3 region has the DNA TGTGCCAGCAGAAGACAGGGGGCAATTGGCAAAAACATTCAGTACTTC.